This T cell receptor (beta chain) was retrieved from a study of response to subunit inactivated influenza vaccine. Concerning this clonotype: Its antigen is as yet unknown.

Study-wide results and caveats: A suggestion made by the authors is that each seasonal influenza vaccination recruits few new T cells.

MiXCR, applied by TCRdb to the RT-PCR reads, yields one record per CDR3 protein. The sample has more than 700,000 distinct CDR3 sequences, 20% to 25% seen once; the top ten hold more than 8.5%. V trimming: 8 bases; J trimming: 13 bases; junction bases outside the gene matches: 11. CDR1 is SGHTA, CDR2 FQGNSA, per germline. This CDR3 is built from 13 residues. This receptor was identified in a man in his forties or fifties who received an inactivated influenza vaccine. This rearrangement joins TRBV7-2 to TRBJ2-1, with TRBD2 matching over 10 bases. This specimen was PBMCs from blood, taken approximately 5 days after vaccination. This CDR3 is CASDKREGNGQFF. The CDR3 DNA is TGTGCCAGCGATAAGCGGGAGGGTAACGGACAGTTCTTC.